Here is one TCR beta chain with its context. CD45RO-negative cells were positively selected for CCR7, leaving out terminally differentiated effector memory CD45RA+ cells. This sample is drawn from a study of shared clonotypes between healthy human individuals. Germline lookup yields CDR1 PRHDT and CDR2 FYEKMQ (reference sequence). V was clipped by 5 bases and J by 5 bases, with 12 bases between them. This CDR3 is built from 14 residues. Profiled with immunoSEQ multiplex PCR; TCRdb holds only in-frame clones, not every one. Of some 2 million clones listed, about 95% are singletons. This sequence joins TRBV13 and TRBJ2-2; D may be TRBD2 (6 bases). The receptor was derived from a man younger than 30 in good health. The sample consisted of naive CD8+ T cells sorted from blood. The chain's CDR3 is CASSDSGGTGELFF. CDR3 coding DNA: TGTGCCAGCAGCGACTCCGGGGGAACCGGGGAGCTGTTTTTT. The complete variable domain, with remaining parts taken from reference TRBV13 and TRBJ2-2, reads AAGVIQSPRHLIKEKRETATLKCYPIPRHDTVYWYQQGPGQDPQFLISFYEKMQSDKGSIPDRFSAQQFSDYHSELNMSSLELGDSALYFCASSDSGGTGELFFGEGSRLTVL.